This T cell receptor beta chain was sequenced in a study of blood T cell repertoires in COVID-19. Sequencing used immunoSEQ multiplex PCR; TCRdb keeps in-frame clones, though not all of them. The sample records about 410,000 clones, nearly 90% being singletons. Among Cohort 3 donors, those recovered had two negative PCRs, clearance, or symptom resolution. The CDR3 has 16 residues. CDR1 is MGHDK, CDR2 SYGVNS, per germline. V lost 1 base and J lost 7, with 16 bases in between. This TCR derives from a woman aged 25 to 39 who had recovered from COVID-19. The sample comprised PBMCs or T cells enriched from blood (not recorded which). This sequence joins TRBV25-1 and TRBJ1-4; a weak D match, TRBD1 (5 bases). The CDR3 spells CASSELMGGAGEKLFF. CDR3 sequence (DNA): TGTGCCAGCAGTGAATTGATGGGAGGGGCTGGTGAAAAACTGTTTTTT.